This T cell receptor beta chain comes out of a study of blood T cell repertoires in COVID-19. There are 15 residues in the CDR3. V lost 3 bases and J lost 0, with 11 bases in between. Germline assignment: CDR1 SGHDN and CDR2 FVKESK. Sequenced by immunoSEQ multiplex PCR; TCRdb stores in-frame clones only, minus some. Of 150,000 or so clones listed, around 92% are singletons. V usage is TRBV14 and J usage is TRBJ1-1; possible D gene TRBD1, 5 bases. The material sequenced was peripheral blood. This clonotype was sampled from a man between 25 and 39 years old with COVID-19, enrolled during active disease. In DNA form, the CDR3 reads TGTGCCAGCAGCCAGCGACAGCTTTTGAACACTGAAGCTTTCTTT. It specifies CASSQRQLLNTEAFF.